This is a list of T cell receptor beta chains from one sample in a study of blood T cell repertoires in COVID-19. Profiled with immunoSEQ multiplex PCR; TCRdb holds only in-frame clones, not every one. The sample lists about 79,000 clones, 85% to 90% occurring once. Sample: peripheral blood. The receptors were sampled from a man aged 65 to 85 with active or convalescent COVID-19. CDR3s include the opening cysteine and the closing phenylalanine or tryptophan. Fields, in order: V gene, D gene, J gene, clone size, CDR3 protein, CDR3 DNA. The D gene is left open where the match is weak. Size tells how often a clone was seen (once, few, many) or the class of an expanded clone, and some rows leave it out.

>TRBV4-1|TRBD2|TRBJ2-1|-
CASSQQLAGTSGLISYNEQFF
TGCGCCAGCAGCCAACAACTCGCCGGCACTAGCGGATTAATTTCCTACAATGAGCAGTTCTTC
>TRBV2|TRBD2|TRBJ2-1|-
CASSRSGRAREQFF
TGTGCCAGCAGCCGTAGCGGGAGGGCACGCGAGCAGTTCTTC
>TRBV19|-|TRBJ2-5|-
CASGSPDRQETQYF
TGTGCCAGTGGATCCCCCGACAGGCAAGAGACCCAGTACTTC
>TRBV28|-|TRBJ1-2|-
CASTQEGFDYGYTF
TGTGCCAGCACCCAGGAGGGGTTCGACTATGGCTACACCTTC
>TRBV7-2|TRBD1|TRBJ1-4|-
CASRRQGATNEKLFF
TGTGCCAGCAGGCGACAGGGGGCAACTAATGAAAAACTGTTTTTT
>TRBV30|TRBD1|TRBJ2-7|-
CAWSRGIGEQYF
TGTGCCTGGAGCAGGGGGATTGGGGAGCAGTACTTC
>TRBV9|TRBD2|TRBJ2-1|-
CASSVASGRANEQFF
TGTGCCAGCAGCGTAGCTAGCGGGAGGGCCAATGAGCAGTTCTTC
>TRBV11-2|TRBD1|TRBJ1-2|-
CASSWDSNYGYTF
TGTGCCAGCAGCTGGGACAGTAACTATGGCTACACCTTC
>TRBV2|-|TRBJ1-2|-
CASSGQGRGYGYTF
TGTGCCAGCAGTGGGCAGGGGCGAGGCTATGGCTACACCTTC
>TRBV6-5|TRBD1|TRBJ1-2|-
CASSLTGTGNYGYTF
TGTGCCAGCAGCCTTACCGGGACAGGGAACTATGGCTACACCTTC
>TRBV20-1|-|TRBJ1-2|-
CSASRGEGYTF
TGCAGTGCCAGCAGGGGAGAAGGCTACACCTTC
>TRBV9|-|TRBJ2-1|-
CASSVRGATYNEQFF
TGTGCCAGCAGCGTCCGCGGAGCCACCTACAATGAGCAGTTCTTC
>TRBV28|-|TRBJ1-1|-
CASSFAGEGLNAEAFF
TGTGCCAGCAGTTTCGCCGGAGAAGGACTGAATGCTGAAGCTTTCTTT
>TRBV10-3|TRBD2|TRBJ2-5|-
CAISPEAGVGETQYF
TGTGCCATCAGTCCTGAAGCGGGAGTCGGAGAGACCCAGTACTTC
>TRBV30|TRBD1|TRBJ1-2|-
CAWSVPGTGYGYTF
TGTGCCTGGAGTGTCCCCGGGACAGGGTATGGCTACACCTTC
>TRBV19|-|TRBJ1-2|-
CASWGDYGYTF
TGTGCCAGTTGGGGGGACTATGGCTACACCTTC
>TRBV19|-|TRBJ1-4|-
CASSSSAALWEKLFF
TGTGCCAGTAGTAGCAGCGCGGCACTTTGGGAAAAACTGTTTTTT
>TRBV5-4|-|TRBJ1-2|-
CASSLVGDSNYGYTF
TGTGCCAGCAGCTTGGTAGGCGACAGCAACTATGGCTACACCTTC
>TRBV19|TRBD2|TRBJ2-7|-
CASRTSGQAIYEQYF
TGTGCCAGTAGGACTAGCGGCCAAGCAATCTACGAGCAGTACTTC
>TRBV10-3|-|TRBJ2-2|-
CAIQGLGGSGTGELFF
TGTGCCATCCAGGGGCTTGGGGGCTCGGGCACCGGGGAGCTGTTTTTT
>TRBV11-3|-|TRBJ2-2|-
CASRQETNIGELFF
TGTGCCAGCAGACAGGAGACGAACATCGGGGAGCTGTTTTTT
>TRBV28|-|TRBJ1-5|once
CASETGGVRQPQHF
TGTGCCAGCGAAACCGGCGGGGTCCGTCAGCCCCAGCATTTT
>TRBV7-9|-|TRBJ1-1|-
CASSLLSGKNTEAFF
TGTGCCAGCAGCTTATTGTCGGGGAAGAACACTGAAGCTTTCTTT
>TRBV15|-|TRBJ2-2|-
CATSRDYRVTGELFF
TGTGCCACCAGCAGAGATTATAGAGTCACCGGGGAGCTGTTTTTT
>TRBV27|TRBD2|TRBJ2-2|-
CASSLSFWLADTGELFF
TGTGCCAGCAGTTTATCCTTTTGGCTAGCGGACACCGGGGAGCTGTTTTTT
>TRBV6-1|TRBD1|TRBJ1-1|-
CASSEKTGFTEAFF
TGTGCCAGCAGTGAAAAGACAGGGTTCACTGAAGCTTTCTTT
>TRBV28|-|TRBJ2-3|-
CASSPSGAAADTQYF
TGTGCCAGCAGTCCCTCAGGGGCGGCCGCAGATACGCAGTATTTT
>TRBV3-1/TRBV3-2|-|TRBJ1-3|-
CASSQELISGNTIYF
TGTGCCAGCAGCCAAGAGTTAATCTCTGGAAACACCATATATTTT
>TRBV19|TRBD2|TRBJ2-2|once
CASSPRLAGAAGELFF
TGTGCCAGTAGTCCCCGACTAGCGGGAGCCGCCGGGGAGCTGTTTTTT
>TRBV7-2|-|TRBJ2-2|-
CASSLSGRSNTGELFF
TGTGCCAGCAGCTTATCCGGCAGGTCGAACACCGGGGAGCTGTTTTTT
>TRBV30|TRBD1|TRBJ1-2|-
CAWSKRDRLDGGYTF
TGTGCCTGGAGTAAACGGGACAGGTTAGACGGTGGCTACACCTTC
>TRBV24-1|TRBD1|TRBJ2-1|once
CATSDTRQGNNEQFF
TGTGCCACCAGTGATACGCGACAGGGGAACAATGAGCAGTTCTTC
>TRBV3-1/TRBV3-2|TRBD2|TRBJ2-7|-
CASSQERGLAGGSLYEQYF
TGTGCCAGCAGCCAAGAGAGGGGATTAGCGGGAGGATCCCTCTACGAGCAGTACTTC
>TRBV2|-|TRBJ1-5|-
CASSDRVGNQPQHF
TGTGCCAGCAGTGACAGGGTAGGCAATCAGCCCCAGCATTTT
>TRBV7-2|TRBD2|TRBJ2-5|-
CASSDRLATETQYF
TGTGCCAGCAGCGACCGACTAGCGACGGAGACCCAGTACTTC
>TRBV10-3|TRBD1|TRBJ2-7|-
CAISLRTGVHEQYF
TGTGCCATCAGCCTCAGGACAGGGGTTCACGAGCAGTACTTC
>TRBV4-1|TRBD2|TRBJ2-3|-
CASSRTSGRATDTQYF
TGCGCCAGCAGTCGGACTAGCGGGAGGGCCACAGATACGCAGTATTTT
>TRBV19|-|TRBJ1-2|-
CASSIGQEIYGYTF
TGTGCCAGTAGTATAGGACAGGAAATCTATGGCTACACCTTC
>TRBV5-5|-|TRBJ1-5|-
CASSLVFGRAGANQPQHF
TGTGCCAGCAGCTTGGTTTTTGGTCGAGCAGGGGCTAATCAGCCCCAGCATTTT
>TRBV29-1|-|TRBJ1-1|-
CSVELRANTEAFF
TGCAGCGTTGAATTGAGAGCGAACACTGAAGCTTTCTTT
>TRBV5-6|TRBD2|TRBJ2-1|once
CASSLGVRIGRGNEQFF
TGTGCCAGCAGCTTAGGAGTGCGCATCGGGAGGGGCAATGAGCAGTTCTTC
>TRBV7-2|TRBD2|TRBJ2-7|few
CASSLLAGGTYEQYF
TGTGCCAGCAGCTTATTAGCGGGAGGTACCTACGAGCAGTACTTC
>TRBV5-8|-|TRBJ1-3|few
CASSLEGVAGNTIYF
TGTGCCAGCAGCTTGGAGGGGGTTGCTGGAAACACCATATATTTT
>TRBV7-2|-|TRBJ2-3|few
CASSDRSTDTQYF
TGTGCCAGCAGCGACAGGAGCACAGATACGCAGTATTTT
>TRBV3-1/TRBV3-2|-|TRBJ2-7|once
CASSQAESYEQYF
TGTGCCAGCAGCCAAGCGGAGAGCTACGAGCAGTACTTC
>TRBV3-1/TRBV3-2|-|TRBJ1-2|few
CASSQDPSGGLRYTF
TGTGCCAGCAGCCAAGACCCCAGCGGGGGCCTGAGGTACACCTTC
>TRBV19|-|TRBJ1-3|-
CASSTTGIGSGNTIYF
TGTGCCAGTAGTACCACAGGGATCGGCTCTGGAAACACCATATATTTT
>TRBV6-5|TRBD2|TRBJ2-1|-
CASSQTSGSYNEQFF
TGTGCCAGCAGCCAGACTAGCGGGAGCTACAATGAGCAGTTCTTC
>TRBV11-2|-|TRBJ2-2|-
CASSPRRQTGELFF
TGTGCCAGCAGCCCCCGCCGACAGACCGGGGAGCTGTTTTTT
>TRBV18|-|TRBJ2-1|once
CASSPEGYNEQFF
TGTGCCAGCTCACCGGAGGGCTACAATGAGCAGTTCTTC
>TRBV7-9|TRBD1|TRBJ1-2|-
CASSWEQGAPGYGYTF
TGTGCCAGCAGCTGGGAACAGGGGGCGCCAGGCTATGGCTACACCTTC
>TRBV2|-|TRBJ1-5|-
CASSELGLLNQPQHF
TGTGCCAGCAGTGAATTGGGACTCCTGAATCAGCCCCAGCATTTT